This section outlines one T cell receptor beta chain sequence together with its context. The data originate from a study of cytomegalovirus exposure and HLA in healthy donors. CDR1 is SGDLS and CDR2 is YYNGEE in the germline V gene. The V and J ends lost 0 bases and 1 base, in that order; junction bases with no gene match: 0. This CDR3 is 15 amino acids long. PCR primers comprised 60 Vbeta and 13 Jbeta primers. Clones were sequenced by immunoSEQ multiplex PCR, and TCRdb holds only the in-frame ones, with some missing. Of approximately 130,000 clones listed, roughly 8.8% were seen once; the top ten hold approximately 7.5%.

The TCR originated in a woman between 35 and 50 years old in good health and CMV-seropositive. The V call is TRBV9, the J call TRBJ2-3, with TRBD2 identical over 9 bases. The specimen was PBMCs. The CDR3 DNA follows: TGTGCCAGCAGCGTAGGCGGGGGGGGCACAGATACGCAGTATTTT. Protein sequence: CASSVGGGGTDTQYF.